Shown below are 15 T cell receptor beta chains from a single sample sequenced in a study of CD8 T cells in Susac syndrome. Random hexamers served to reverse transcribe about 0.5 to 1 ug RNA. TCRdb analysed the immunoSEQ multiplex PCR reads with MiXCR anew, one entry per CDR3 protein. The sample lists 120,000 or so distinct CDR3 sequences, about 95% occurring once. Sequencing was done on a sample of CD8+ T cells from PBMCs. The receptors stem from a human donor with Susac syndrome.

The chain employs TRBV7-9 and TRBJ2-7; possible D gene TRBD1, 6 bases. The CDR3 spans 16 residues. Germline V gene lookup returns CDR1 SEHNR and CDR2 FQNEAQ (reference sequence). Trimming took 3 bases from V and 2 from J, leaving 17 bases between them. CDR3: CASSFFGQTNTYEQYF. The CDR3 DNA reads TGTGCCAGCAGCTTCTTCGGACAGACTAATACCTACGAGCAGTACTTC.

This sequence joins TRBV28 and TRBJ1-5; a possible D gene is TRBD1 (6 bases). The CDR3 runs 15 residues. The V and J ends lost 3 bases and 1 base respectively, with 10 bases between them. Germline lookup yields CDR1 MDHEN and CDR2 SYDVKM. CDR3: CASSFTGQSNQPQHF. CDR3 sequence (DNA): TGTGCCAGCAGTTTCACAGGGCAGAGCAATCAGCCCCAGCATTTT. The full variable domain, in which reference TRBV28 and TRBJ1-5 provide the parts outside the CDR3, is DVKVTQSSRYLVKRTGEKVFLECVQDMDHENMFWYRQDPGLGLRLIYFSYDVKMKEKGDIPEGYSVSREKKERFSLILESASTNQTSMYLCASSFTGQSNQPQHFGDGTRLSIL.

This rearrangement joins TRBV5-4 to TRBJ2-3; 10 positions match TRBD1. The CDR3 is 20 amino acids. The trim removed 4 bases at V and 2 bases at J, leaving 19 bases unmatched. The germline CDR1 and CDR2 sequences are SGHNT and YYREEE (reference sequence). The CDR3 protein is CASSAGTGADYISPTDTQYF. The CDR3 DNA reads TGTGCCAGCAGCGCGGGGACAGGGGCGGACTATATCTCCCCCACAGATACGCAGTATTTT.

This rearrangement joins TRBV27 to TRBJ1-2; D is perhaps TRBD1 (6 bases). The V and J ends lost 6 bases and 7 bases respectively, with 18 bases between them. Per germline, CDR1 MNHEY and CDR2 SMNVEV (reference sequence). The CDR3 extends over 14 amino acids. The CDR3 loop reads CASRVQGGVFGYTF. The CDR3 region has the DNA TGTGCCAGCAGAGTACAGGGAGGCGTCTTTGGCTACACCTTC.

The CDR3 spells CAISERAHNEQFF. The CDR3 bases are TGTGCCATCAGTGAGCGGGCTCACAATGAGCAGTTCTTC. The genes are TRBV10-3 and TRBJ2-1; D is unclear. Germline CDR1 and CDR2: ENHRY and SYGVKD. Trimming took 2 bases from V and 5 from J, leaving 7 bases between them. CDR3 size: 13 residues.

The chain uses TRBV7-3 and TRBJ1-1; D uncertain. V shed 2 bases and J shed 1 base, with 5 bases lying between them. This CDR3 has 13 amino acids. Germline CDR1 SGHTA, CDR2 FQGTGA. The DNA for the CDR3 is TGTGCCAGCAGCTTAGTACAGAACACTGAAGCTTTCTTT. This sequence encodes CASSLVQNTEAFF.

The DNA for the CDR3 is TGTGCCAGCAGTGCACAGGGGTATGGCTACACCTTC. This gives the protein CASSAQGYGYTF. The gene calls are TRBV25-1 and TRBJ1-2, with 7 bases aligning to TRBD1. Trimming at V came to 4 bases and at J to 5 bases, leaving 1 base not matched to a gene. There are 12 residues in the CDR3. Germline V lookup: CDR1 MGHDK, CDR2 SYGVNS.

The chain carries TRBV7-2 and TRBJ2-3, with TRBD2 matching over 7 bases. J was trimmed by 2 bases and V by 5 bases; bases with no gene match: 7. Per germline, CDR1 SGHTA and CDR2 FQGNSA. The CDR3 runs 15 residues. The CDR3 protein is CASSLGTINTDTQYF. CDR3 bases: TGTGCCAGCAGCCTCGGGACTATCAACACAGATACGCAGTATTTT.

The gene calls are TRBV7-9 and TRBJ2-3; 7 nucleotides line up with TRBD2. Per the germline V gene, CDR1 is SEHNR and CDR2 is FQNEAQ (reference sequence). The trim removed 4 bases at V and 0 bases at J, leaving 10 bases unmatched. The CDR3 extends over 17 amino acids. CDR3 sequence reads: CASSSPGGRTSTDTQYF. The DNA of the CDR3 is TGTGCCAGCAGCTCACCGGGAGGCCGAACTAGCACAGATACGCAGTATTTT.

The chain couples TRBV7-8 to TRBJ2-1, with D possibly TRBD2 on 5 matching bases. The ends were cut back, 5 bases at V and 1 base at J, with 9 bases in the middle. The CDR3 is made up of 14 amino acids. Germline CDR1 reads SGHVS; CDR2 reads FQNEAQ. The CDR3 protein is CASSVLGSYNEQFF. CDR3 DNA: TGTGCCAGCAGCGTACTAGGTTCCTACAATGAGCAGTTCTTC.

The chain is built from TRBV6-5 and TRBJ2-3, with D possibly TRBD2 on 6 matching bases. The germline CDR1 and CDR2 sequences are MNHEY and SVGAGI. This CDR3 has 15 residues. Between the trimmed V and J ends, which lost 6 bases and 0 bases, there was a span of 13 bases. The CDR3 DNA is TGTGCCAGCAGCCCACTAGCTCTGAGCACAGATACGCAGTATTTT. Its translation is CASSPLALSTDTQYF.

V and J are TRBV7-6 and TRBJ2-1; 9 bases match TRBD2. CDR1 SGHVS and CDR2 FNYEAQ come from the germline V gene. V lost 0 bases and J lost 8; bases outside the gene matches: 8. The CDR3 contains 16 residues. The CDR3 spells CASSLALGLAIDEQFF. As DNA, the CDR3 is TGTGCCAGCAGCTTAGCCTTGGGACTAGCCATAGATGAGCAGTTCTTC.

V and J are TRBV6-5 and TRBJ2-6; 10 bases map to TRBD1. The CDR3 covers 19 residues. The ends lost 0 bases at V and 1 base at J; junction bases unmatched: 6. The germline CDR1 and CDR2 sequences are MNHEY and SVGAGI. The chain's CDR3 is CASSYSQGQGVSGANVLTF. The CDR3 bases are TGTGCCAGCAGTTACTCGCAAGGACAGGGGGTATCTGGGGCCAACGTCCTGACTTTC.

This rearrangement joins TRBV12-3 or TRBV12-4 to TRBJ2-1; a weak D match, TRBD1 (5 bases). The CDR3 is 13 residues long. Trimming left V 3 bases short and J 14 bases short, with 17 bases between. CDR3 nucleotide sequence: TGTGCCAGCAGTTTCTTGGGTTTGGCAGGGAAGTTCTTC. Translating gives CASSFLGLAGKFF.

V usage is TRBV6-6 and J usage is TRBJ1-4, with a weak D call TRBD1 (5 bases). The V and J ends lost 3 bases and 6 bases respectively, with 11 bases between them. CDR3 size: 14 residues. Per the germline V gene, CDR1 is MNHNY and CDR2 is SVGAGI (reference sequence). CDR3 sequence (DNA): TGTGCCAGCAGTTATGGGGGGGAGGATGAAAAACTGTTTTTT. This sequence encodes CASSYGGEDEKLFF.